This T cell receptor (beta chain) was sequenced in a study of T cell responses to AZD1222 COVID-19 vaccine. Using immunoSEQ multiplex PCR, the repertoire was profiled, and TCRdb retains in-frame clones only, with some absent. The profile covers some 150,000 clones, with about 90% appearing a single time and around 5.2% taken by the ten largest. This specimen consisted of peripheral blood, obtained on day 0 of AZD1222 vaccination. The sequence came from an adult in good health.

The CDR3 sequence: CASSGLGGTEAFF. The CDR3, as DNA: TGTGCCAGCAGTGGGTTAGGCGGCACTGAAGCTTTCTTT. V and J are TRBV25-1 and TRBJ1-1; D unclear. CDR1 and CDR2 (germline): MGHDK, SYGVNS. Trimming took off 4 bases at V and 4 bases at J, with 10 bases between the two ends. This CDR3 spans 13 amino acids.